This TCR beta chain emerged from a study of beta chain features in type 1 diabetes. Regarding the study as a whole: For Type 1 diabetes patients, all four CD4+ subsets carried TCRB CDR3s that were moderately but significantly shorter. The cDNA sequencing approach could over-represent high-TCR-expressing cells.

This clone has only a few counts. Antigen: not known. Expressed TCRB transcripts were sequenced because the entire RNA isolate underwent reverse transcription. TCRdb's table, derived via immunoSEQ multiplex PCR, lists solely in-frame clones and lacks some. Of 400,000 to 600,000 clones listed, approximately 30% were seen once; the top ten hold about 0.065%. The germline V and J ends were trimmed by 5 bases and 7 bases, with 11 bases remaining between them. The germline gives CDR1 MGHDK, CDR2 SYGVNS. CDR3 size: 12 residues. The chain is built from TRBV25-1 and TRBJ2-5; perhaps TRBD1 as D (6 bases). Material for sequencing was naive CD4+ T cells from blood. The TCR was taken from a man younger than 35 in good health. In DNA, the CDR3 is TGTGCCAGCAGTCACAGGGTAGGGACCCAGTACTTC. As protein: CASSHRVGTQYF.